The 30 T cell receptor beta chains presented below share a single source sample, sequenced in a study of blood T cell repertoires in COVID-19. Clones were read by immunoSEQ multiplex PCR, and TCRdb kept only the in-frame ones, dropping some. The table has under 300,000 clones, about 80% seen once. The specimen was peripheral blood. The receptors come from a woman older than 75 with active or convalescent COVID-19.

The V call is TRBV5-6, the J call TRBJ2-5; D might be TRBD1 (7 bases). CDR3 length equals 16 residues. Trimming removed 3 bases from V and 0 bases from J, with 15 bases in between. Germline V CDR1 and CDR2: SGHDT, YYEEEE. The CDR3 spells CASSYRQGGNQETQYF. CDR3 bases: TGTGCCAGCAGCTATCGACAGGGAGGCAACCAAGAGACCCAGTACTTC.

The CDR3: CASSGGSPDYGYTF. The CDR3 nucleotides read TGCGCCAGCAGCGGGGGCAGTCCGGACTATGGCTACACCTTC. The chain links TRBV5-1 to TRBJ1-2, with D perhaps matching TRBD1 (6 bases). This CDR3 is built from 14 residues. CDR1 is SGHRS, CDR2 YFSETQ, per germline. The germline V and J ends were trimmed by 4 bases and 3 bases, with 13 bases remaining between them.

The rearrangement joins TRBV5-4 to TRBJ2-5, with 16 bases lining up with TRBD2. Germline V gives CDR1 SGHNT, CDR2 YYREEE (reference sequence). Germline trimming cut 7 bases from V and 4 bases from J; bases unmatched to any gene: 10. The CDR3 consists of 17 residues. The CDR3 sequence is CASGTGTSGGASETQYF. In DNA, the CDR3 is TGTGCCAGCGGAACCGGGACTAGCGGGGGGGCTTCAGAGACCCAGTACTTC.

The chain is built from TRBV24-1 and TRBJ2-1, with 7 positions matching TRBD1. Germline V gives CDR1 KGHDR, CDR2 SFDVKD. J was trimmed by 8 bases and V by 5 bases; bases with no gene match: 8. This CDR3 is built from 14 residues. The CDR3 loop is CATSAETGIDEQFF. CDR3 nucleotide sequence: TGTGCCACCAGTGCTGAGACAGGGATAGATGAGCAGTTCTTC.

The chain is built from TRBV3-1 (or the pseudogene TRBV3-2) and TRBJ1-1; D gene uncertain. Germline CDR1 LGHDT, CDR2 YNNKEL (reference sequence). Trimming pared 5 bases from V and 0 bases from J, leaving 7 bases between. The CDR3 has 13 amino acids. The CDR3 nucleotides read TGTGCCAGCAGCGGCCCAATGAACACTGAAGCTTTCTTT. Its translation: CASSGPMNTEAFF.

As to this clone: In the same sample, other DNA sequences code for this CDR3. CDR3 sequence (DNA): TGTGCCAGCTCACCACCGAGTGGTTCTGGAAACACCATATATTTT. The encoded protein is CASSPPSGSGNTIYF. The chain is built from TRBV18 and TRBJ1-3; D not resolved. Germline CDR1 KGHSH, CDR2 LQKENI. This CDR3 spans 15 amino acids. Trimming pared 0 bases from V and 1 base from J, leaving 7 bases between.

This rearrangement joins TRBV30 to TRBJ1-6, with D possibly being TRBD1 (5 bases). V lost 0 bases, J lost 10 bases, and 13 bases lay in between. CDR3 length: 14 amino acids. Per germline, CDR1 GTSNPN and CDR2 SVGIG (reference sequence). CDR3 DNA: TGTGCCTGGAGTGTAATGGGGGGTAAATCACCCCTCCACTTT. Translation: CAWSVMGGKSPLHF.

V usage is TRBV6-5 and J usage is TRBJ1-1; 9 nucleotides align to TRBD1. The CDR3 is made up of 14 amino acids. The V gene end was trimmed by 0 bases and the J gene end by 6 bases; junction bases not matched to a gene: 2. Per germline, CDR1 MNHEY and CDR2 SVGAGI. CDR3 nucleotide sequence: TGTGCCAGCAGTTACTCCGGGACAGGGTCTGAAGCTTTCTTT. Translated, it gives CASSYSGTGSEAFF.

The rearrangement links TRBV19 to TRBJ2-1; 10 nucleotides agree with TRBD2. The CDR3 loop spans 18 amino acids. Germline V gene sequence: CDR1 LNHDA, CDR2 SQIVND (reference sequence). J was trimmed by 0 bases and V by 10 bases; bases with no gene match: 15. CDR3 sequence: CATRPPSGSGGSYNEQFF. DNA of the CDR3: TGTGCCACCCGCCCCCCTAGCGGGAGCGGTGGCTCCTACAATGAGCAGTTCTTC. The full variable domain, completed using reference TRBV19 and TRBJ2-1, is DGGITQSPKYLFRKEGQNVTLSCEQNLNHDAMYWYRQDPGQGLRLIYYSQIVNDFQKGDIAEGYSVSREKKESFPLTVTSAQKNPTAFYLCATRPPSGSGGSYNEQFFGPGTRLTVL.

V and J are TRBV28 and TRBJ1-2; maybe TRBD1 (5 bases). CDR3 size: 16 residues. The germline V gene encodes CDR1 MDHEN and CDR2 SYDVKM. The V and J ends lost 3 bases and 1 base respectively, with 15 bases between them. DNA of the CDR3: TGTGCCAGCAGTTTTGGCGGACAAGAACTTAACTATGGCTACACCTTC. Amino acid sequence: CASSFGGQELNYGYTF.

The CDR3 DNA sequence: TGTGCCAGCACCCCCCGGGAGGGGCAGGGCGGGGAGCTGTTTTTT. Translation gives CASTPREGQGGELFF. The V call is TRBV3-1 (or the pseudogene TRBV3-2), the J call TRBJ2-2, with TRBD2 matching over 8 bases. CDR3 size: 15 residues. Trimming removed 7 bases from V and 7 bases from J; junction bases left unmatched: 11. Germline-derived CDR1 and CDR2 are LGHDT and YNNKEL (reference sequence).

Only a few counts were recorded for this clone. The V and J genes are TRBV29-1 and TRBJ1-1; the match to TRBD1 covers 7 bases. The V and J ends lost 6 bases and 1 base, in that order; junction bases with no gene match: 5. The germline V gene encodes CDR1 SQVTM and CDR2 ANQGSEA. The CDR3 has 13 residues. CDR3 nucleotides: TGCAGCGTGGTGGGACAGCCGAACACTGAAGCTTTCTTT. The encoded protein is CSVVGQPNTEAFF.

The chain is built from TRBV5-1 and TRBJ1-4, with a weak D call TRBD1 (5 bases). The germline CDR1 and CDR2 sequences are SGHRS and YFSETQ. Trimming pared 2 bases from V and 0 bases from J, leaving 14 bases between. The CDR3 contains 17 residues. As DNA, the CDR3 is TGCGCCAGCAGCTTAAGAGACAGTGCTGCAACTAATGAAAAACTGTTTTTT. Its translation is CASSLRDSAATNEKLFF.

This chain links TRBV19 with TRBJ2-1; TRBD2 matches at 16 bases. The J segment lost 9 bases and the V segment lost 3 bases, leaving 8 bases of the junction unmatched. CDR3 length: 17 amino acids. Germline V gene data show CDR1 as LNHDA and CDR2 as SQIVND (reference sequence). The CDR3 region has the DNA TGTGCCAGTAGTATGGTAGGGACTAGCGGGGGGGTCTCTGAGCAGTTCTTC. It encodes CASSMVGTSGGVSEQFF.

The CDR3 loop is CASERVNTNTGELFF. CDR3 DNA sequence: TGTGCCAGCGAGCGAGTCAACACGAACACCGGGGAGCTGTTTTTT. The rearrangement uses TRBV5-5 and TRBJ2-2; D ambiguous. V was shortened by 7 bases and J by 0 bases, with 13 bases between the two germline ends. The germline V gene has CDR1 SGHKS and CDR2 YYEKEE (reference sequence). This CDR3 contains 15 residues. The full variable domain, in which reference TRBV5-5 and TRBJ2-2 provide the parts outside the CDR3, is DAGVTQSPTHLIKTRGQQVTLRCSPISGHKSVSWYQQVLGQGPQFIFQYYEKEERGRGNFPDRFSARQFPNYSSELNVNALLLGDSALYLCASERVNTNTGELFFGEGSRLTVL.

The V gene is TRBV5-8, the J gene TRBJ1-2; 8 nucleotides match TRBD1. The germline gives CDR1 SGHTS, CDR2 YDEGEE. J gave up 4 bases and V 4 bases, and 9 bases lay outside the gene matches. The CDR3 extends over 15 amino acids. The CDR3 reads CASSLRTGIFYGYTF. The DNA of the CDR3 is TGTGCCAGCAGCCTACGGACAGGGATCTTCTATGGCTACACCTTC.

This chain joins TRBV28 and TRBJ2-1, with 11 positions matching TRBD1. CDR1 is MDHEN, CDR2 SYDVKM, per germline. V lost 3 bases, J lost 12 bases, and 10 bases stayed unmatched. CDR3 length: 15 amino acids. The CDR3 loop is CASSFPGTGGVGQFF. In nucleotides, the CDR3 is TGTGCCAGCAGTTTTCCCGGGACAGGGGGTGTCGGGCAGTTCTTC.

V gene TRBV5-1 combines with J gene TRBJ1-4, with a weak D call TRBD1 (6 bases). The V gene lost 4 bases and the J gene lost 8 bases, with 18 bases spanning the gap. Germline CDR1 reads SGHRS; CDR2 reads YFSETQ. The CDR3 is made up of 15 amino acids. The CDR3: CASSLLGTPGEKLFF. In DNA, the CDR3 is TGCGCCAGCAGCCTCCTCGGGACACCTGGGGAAAAACTGTTTTTT.

The CDR3 DNA reads TGTGCCAGCACATCAAACCTCCGGGACAGGGGTTATGGCTACACCTTC. This translates into CASTSNLRDRGYGYTF. The rearrangement links TRBV28 to TRBJ1-2, with 10 bases lining up with TRBD1. Trimming removed 7 bases from V and 5 bases from J; junction bases left unmatched: 13. The germline V gene encodes CDR1 MDHEN and CDR2 SYDVKM. This CDR3 has 16 residues.

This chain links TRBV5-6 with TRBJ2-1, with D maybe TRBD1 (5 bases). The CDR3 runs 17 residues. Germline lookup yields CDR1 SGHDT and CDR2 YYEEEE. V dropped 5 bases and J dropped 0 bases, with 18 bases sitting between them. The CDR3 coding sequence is TGTGCCAGCAGAAGAACATTTACAGGAGACTCCTACAATGAGCAGTTCTTC. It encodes CASRRTFTGDSYNEQFF. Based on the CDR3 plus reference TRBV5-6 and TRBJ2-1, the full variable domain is DAGVTQSPTHLIKTRGQQVTLRCSPKSGHDTVSWYQQALGQGPQFIFQYYEEEERQRGNFPDRFSGHQFPNYSSELNVNALLLGDSALYLCASRRTFTGDSYNEQFFGPGTRLTVL.

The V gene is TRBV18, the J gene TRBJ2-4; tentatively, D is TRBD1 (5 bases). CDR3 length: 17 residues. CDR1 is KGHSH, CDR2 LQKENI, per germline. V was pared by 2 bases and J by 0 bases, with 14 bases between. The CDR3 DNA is TGTGCCAGCTCACCAGCCCAGGGAAGATTAGCCAAAAACATTCAGTACTTC. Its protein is CASSPAQGRLAKNIQYF.

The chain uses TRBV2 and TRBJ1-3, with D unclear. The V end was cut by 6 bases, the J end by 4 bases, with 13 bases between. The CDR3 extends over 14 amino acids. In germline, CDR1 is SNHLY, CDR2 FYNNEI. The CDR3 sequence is CASRATVHGNTIYF. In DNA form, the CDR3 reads TGTGCCAGCAGGGCGACTGTACACGGAAACACCATATATTTT.

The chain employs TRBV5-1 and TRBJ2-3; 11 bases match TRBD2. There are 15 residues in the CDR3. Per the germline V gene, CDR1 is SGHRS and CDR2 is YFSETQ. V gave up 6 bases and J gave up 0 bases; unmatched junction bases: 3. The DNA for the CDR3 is TGCGCCAGCACCCTAGCGGGGGGAAGCACAGATACGCAGTATTTT. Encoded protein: CASTLAGGSTDTQYF.

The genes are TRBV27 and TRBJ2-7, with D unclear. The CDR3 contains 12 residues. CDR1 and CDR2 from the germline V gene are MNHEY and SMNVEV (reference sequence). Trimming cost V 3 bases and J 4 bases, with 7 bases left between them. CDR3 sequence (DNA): TGTGCCAGCAGTTTTATCGGGTACGAGCAGTACTTC. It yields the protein CASSFIGYEQYF.

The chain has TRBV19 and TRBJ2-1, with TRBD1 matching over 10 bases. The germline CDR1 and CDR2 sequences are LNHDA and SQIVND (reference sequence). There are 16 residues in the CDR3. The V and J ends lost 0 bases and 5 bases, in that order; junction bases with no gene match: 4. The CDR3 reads CASSIERTGGHNEQFF. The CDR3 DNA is TGTGCCAGTAGTATAGAGAGGACAGGGGGACACAATGAGCAGTTCTTC.

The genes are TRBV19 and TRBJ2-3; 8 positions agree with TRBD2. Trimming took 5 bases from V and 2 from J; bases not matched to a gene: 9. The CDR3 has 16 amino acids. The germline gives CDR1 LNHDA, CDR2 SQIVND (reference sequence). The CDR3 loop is CASSGGLDRATDTQYF. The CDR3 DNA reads TGTGCCAGTAGTGGGGGACTAGATAGAGCCACAGATACGCAGTATTTT.

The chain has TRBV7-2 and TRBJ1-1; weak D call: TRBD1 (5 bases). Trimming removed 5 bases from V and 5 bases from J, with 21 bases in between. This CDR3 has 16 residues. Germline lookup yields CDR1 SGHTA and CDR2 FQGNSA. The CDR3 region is CASSLVSRVIGTEAFF. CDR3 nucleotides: TGTGCCAGCAGCCTCGTTAGCAGGGTTATTGGGACTGAAGCTTTCTTT.

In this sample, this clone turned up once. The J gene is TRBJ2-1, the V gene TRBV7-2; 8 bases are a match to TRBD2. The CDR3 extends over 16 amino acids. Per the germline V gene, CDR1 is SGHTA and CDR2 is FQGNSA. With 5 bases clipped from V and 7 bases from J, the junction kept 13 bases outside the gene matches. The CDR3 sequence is CASSPWGTSVKNEQFF. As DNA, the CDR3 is TGTGCCAGCAGCCCTTGGGGGACTAGTGTGAAGAATGAGCAGTTCTTC.

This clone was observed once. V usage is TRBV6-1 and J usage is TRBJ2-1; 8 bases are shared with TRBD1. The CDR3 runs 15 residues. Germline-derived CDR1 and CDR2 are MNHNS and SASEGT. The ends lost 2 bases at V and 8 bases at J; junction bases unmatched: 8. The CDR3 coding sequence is TGTGCCAGCAGTGAACCCGGACAGGGAAGGCATGAGCAGTTCTTC. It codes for CASSEPGQGRHEQFF.

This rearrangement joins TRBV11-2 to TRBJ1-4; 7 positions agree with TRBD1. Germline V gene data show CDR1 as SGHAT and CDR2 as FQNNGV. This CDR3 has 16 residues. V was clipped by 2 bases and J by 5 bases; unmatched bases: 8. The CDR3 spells CASSLSPKDRNEKLFF. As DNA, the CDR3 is TGTGCCAGCAGCTTAAGCCCCAAGGACAGGAATGAAAAACTGTTTTTT.